This T cell receptor beta chain was obtained from a study of T cells after yellow fever vaccination. Points from the study as a whole: A weaker but faster secondary response was observed, peaking on day 5 versus 15. Post-booster repertoires again held most primary-vaccination clones (roughly 95% CD4, 75% to 90% CD8).

TCRdb reprocessed the 5' RACE reads with MiXCR, giving one entry per CDR3 protein. The table includes tens of thousands of distinct CDR3 sequences, approximately 10% detected once. Germline-derived CDR1 and CDR2 are ENHRY and SYGVKD. The CDR3 sequence is 17 residues long. V dropped 0 bases and J dropped 5 bases, with 17 bases sitting between them. The chain recombines TRBV10-3 with TRBJ1-5, with D possibly TRBD1 on 5 matching bases. The receptor comes from a man aged 18 to 30 who received the YFV17D yellow fever vaccine. Sequences were derived from PBMCs, either bulk or a sorted T-cell subset (CD4+, CD8+, memory, or dextramer-sorted; not recorded which), sampled more than 13 days after the first yellow fever vaccination. The CDR3 region has the DNA TGTGCCATCAGTGAGTCCGAGGGGTCCCACTTCTATCAGCCCCAGCATTTT. It translates to CAISESEGSHFYQPQHF.